This T cell receptor beta chain was captured in a study of T-cell reconstitution after alpha-beta-depleted transplantation in children. Germline V CDR1 and CDR2: SGHRS, YFSETQ. Trimming took 4 bases from V and 3 from J; bases not matched to a gene: 1. The CDR3 length is 14 residues. This clonotype appeared a few times. As it was prepared, the TCRbeta library received unique molecular identifiers. TCRdb reprocessed the PCR reads with MiXCR, giving one entry per CDR3 protein. The data show 500,000 or so distinct CDR3 sequences, around a third seen once. The rearrangement links TRBV5-1 to TRBJ1-2; 12 bases are shared with TRBD1. The clonotype was recovered from a human donor who donated a stem cell graft to a child with aplastic anemia. The starting material was PBMCs from the stem cell graft donor, obtained from the stem cell graft. CDR3 nucleotides: TGCGCCAGCAGCGGGACAGGGGGCGACTATGGCTACACCTTC. This encodes CASSGTGGDYGYTF.